This T cell receptor (beta chain) was sequenced during a study of T cell repertoires in cytomegalovirus infection. Study information: Newly reported HLA-C-restricted and thoroughly characterized HLA-B-restricted CMV epitopes were employed. Public TCR beta signatures marked donors with CMV infection and the matching HLA.

A note on this clonotype: Its antigen is still unknown.

TCRdb analysed the reads with MiXCR anew, one entry per CDR3 protein. This sample has roughly 990,000 distinct CDR3 sequences; around 32% occur once, and the top ten carry under 15%. The CDR3 totals 16 residues. Germline loops: CDR1 MNHEY, CDR2 SMNVEV (reference sequence). J was trimmed by 7 bases and V by 1 base; bases with no gene match: 9. The receptor comes from a human donor in good health (CMV status not recorded). Some clones in this sample may be carry-over from other donors' samples. The material was cultured CD8+ T cells from PBMCs, obtained from culture after CMV antigen stimulation. V usage is TRBV27 and J usage is TRBJ2-1; 8 nucleotides match TRBD1. CDR3 nucleotides: TGTGCCAGCAGTTTATATCTGCAGGGGGCAACGAATGAGCAGTTCTTC. Protein sequence: CASSLYLQGATNEQFF.